These 8 T cell receptor beta chains came from one sample sequenced in a study of low-dose radiotherapy and immunotherapy resistance in tumors (dated by TCRdb to between 2021 and 2024). The data were produced on an Illumina HiSeq 2500. To make first-strand cDNA, Superscript III was used along with a set of TRAV- and TRBV-specific primers so that both the TCRalpha and TCRbeta chains were covered. TCRs were amplified with Phusion for approximately 21 PCR cycles, with a constant-region primer paired with the adapter attached to the V primers. TCRdb trimmed public reads at Q25 via fastp, called clones via MiXCR and kept in-frame beta chains. For every CDR3 protein sequence, its rows merge into one entry that carries the most common genes and DNA. This sample gives around 80,000 distinct CDR3 sequences in total; 15% to 20% of them show up just once. The ten largest make up over 4.5% of the sample. The time point label, as the study defines it: before trial treatment.

Sequences were derived from PBMCs, sampled before treatment. Source of these receptors: a male donor with prostate cancer.

In its sample, this clonotype was seen many times. The gene calls are TRBV28 and TRBJ2-5; tentatively, D is TRBD2 (5 bases). V was shortened by 1 base and J by 1 base, with 13 bases between the two germline ends. The CDR3 covers 16 residues. Germline V CDR1 and CDR2: MDHEN, SYDVKM. The CDR3 sequence is CASSLFALAAQETQYF. CDR3 DNA sequence: TGTGCCAGCAGTTTATTTGCCCTAGCAGCCCAAGAGACCCAGTACTTC.

This clonotype has ten or more counts. The chain employs TRBV14 and TRBJ1-1; D is undetermined. Trimming took off 4 bases at V and 0 bases at J, with 6 bases between the two ends. Germline CDR1 SGHDN, CDR2 FVKESK. The CDR3 contains 13 residues. The CDR3: CASSPHMNTEAFF. DNA of the CDR3: TGTGCCAGCAGCCCCCATATGAACACTGAAGCTTTCTTT.

This clonotype was picked up many times. CDR3 region: CSARKGAPSGETQYF. The CDR3 bases are TGCAGTGCTAGGAAGGGGGCTCCAAGTGGAGAGACCCAGTACTTC. The chain couples TRBV20-1 to TRBJ2-5; 7 nucleotides line up with TRBD1. The trim removed 3 bases at V and 4 bases at J, leaving 11 bases unmatched. The CDR3 is made up of 15 amino acids. The germline V gene encodes CDR1 DFQATT and CDR2 SNEGSKA (reference sequence).

Comments on this clonotype: A far larger clone is just one base off, so this is likely a read error. The chain is built from TRBV7-9 and TRBJ1-1; TRBD1 aligns across 7 bases. CDR1 is SEHNR, CDR2 FQNEAQ, per germline (reference sequence). The junction had 5 bases not matched to a gene; V was cut back by 4 bases and J by 0 bases. CDR3 size: 15 residues. The CDR3 DNA is TGTGCCAGCAGCTCGGGGACAGCACTGAACACTGAAGCTTTCTTT. Translated: CASSSGTALNTEAFF.

The rearrangement joins TRBV10-3 to TRBJ2-1; the D gene is possibly TRBD1 (6 bases). Trimming left V 0 bases short and J 2 bases short, with 8 bases between. The CDR3 loop spans 15 amino acids. The germline gives CDR1 ENHRY, CDR2 SYGVKD. The CDR3 region is CAISESGATYNEQFF. CDR3 in DNA: TGTGCCATCAGTGAGTCGGGGGCCACCTACAATGAGCAGTTCTTC.

This clonotype was observed at least ten times. The gene calls are TRBV5-6 and TRBJ2-7, with D perhaps matching TRBD1 (5 bases). Trimming cost V 1 base and J 1 base, with 15 bases left between them. CDR1 and CDR2 from the germline V gene are SGHDT and YYEEEE. The CDR3 length is 16 residues. The CDR3 here is CASSLLGAADSYEQYF. CDR3 nucleotides: TGTGCCAGCAGCTTGCTAGGGGCTGCGGATTCCTACGAGCAGTACTTC.

This clonotype occurred many times. The chain employs TRBV5-6 and TRBJ2-1, with 8 bases matching TRBD2. Germline loops: CDR1 SGHDT, CDR2 YYEEEE. CDR3 length: 14 amino acids. Trimming removed 4 bases from V and 6 bases from J; junction bases left unmatched: 6. CDR3 in amino acids: CASSLGTRGNEQFF. CDR3 coding DNA: TGTGCCAGCAGCCTGGGGACTAGGGGCAATGAGCAGTTCTTC. Together with reference TRBV5-6 and TRBJ2-1, the CDR3 gives the full variable domain: DAGVTQSPTHLIKTRGQQVTLRCSPKSGHDTVSWYQQALGQGPQFIFQYYEEEERQRGNFPDRFSGHQFPNYSSELNVNALLLGDSALYLCASSLGTRGNEQFFGPGTRLTVL.

This clonotype was recorded at least ten times. The chain employs TRBV5-1 and TRBJ2-1, with TRBD2 matching over 9 bases. The CDR3 contains 15 residues. With V trimmed by 0 bases and J by 7 bases, 5 bases remained unmatched. The germline CDR1 and CDR2 sequences are SGHRS and YFSETQ. CDR3 in amino acids: CASSLDPAGGNEQFF. CDR3 nucleotide sequence: TGCGCCAGCAGCTTGGACCCAGCGGGGGGAAATGAGCAGTTCTTC.